This T cell receptor (beta chain) derives from a study of blood T cell repertoires in COVID-19. The table came from immunoSEQ multiplex PCR; TCRdb's copy has only in-frame clones and leaves some out. The data hold around 320,000 clones, with around 92% observed a single time. The V and J ends lost 6 bases and 4 bases respectively, with 12 bases between them. The CDR3 sequence is 13 residues long. CDR1 is MNHEY, CDR2 SMNVEV, per germline (reference sequence). A note on this clone: In the same sample, other DNA sequences code for this CDR3.

The source is a woman between 45 and 65 years old who had been exposed to COVID-19. The rearrangement joins TRBV27 to TRBJ1-1; TRBD1 might be the D (5 bases). Sequenced: PBMCs or T cells enriched from blood (not recorded which). DNA for the CDR3: TGTGCCAGCAGCCTCAGGGAGGGCACTGAAGCTTTCTTT. Its translation is CASSLREGTEAFF.